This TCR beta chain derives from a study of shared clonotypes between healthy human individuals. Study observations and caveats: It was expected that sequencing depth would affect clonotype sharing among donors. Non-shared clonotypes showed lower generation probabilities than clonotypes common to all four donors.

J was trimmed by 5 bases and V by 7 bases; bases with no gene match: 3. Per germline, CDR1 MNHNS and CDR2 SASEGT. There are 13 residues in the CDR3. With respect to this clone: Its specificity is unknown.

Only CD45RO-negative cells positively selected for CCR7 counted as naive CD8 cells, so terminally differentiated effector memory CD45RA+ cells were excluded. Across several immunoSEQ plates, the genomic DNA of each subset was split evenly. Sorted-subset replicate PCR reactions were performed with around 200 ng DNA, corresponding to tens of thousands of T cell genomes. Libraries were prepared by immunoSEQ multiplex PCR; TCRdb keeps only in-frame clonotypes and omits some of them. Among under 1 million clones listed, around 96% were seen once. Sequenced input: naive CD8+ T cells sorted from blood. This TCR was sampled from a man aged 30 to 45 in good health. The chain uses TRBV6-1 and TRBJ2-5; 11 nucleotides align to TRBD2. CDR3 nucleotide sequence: TGTGCCAGCACAAGACTAGCGGGGGAGACCCAGTACTTC. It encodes CASTRLAGETQYF.